The subject of this entry is one T cell receptor (beta chain). The entry originates in a study of PD-L1 blockade in urothelial cancer. Specified time point: pretreatment peripheral blood. Measured with immunoSEQ multiplex PCR; TCRdb has only the in-frame clones, and not every one. Among under 40,000 clones listed, 75% to 85% were seen once. Germline V CDR1 and CDR2: ENHRY, SYGVKD. The CDR3 spans 17 residues. With 3 bases clipped from V and 3 bases from J, the junction kept 6 bases outside the gene matches. This chain links TRBV10-3 with TRBJ2-1, with 12 bases fitting TRBD2. The receptor comes from a man aged 55 to 70 with urothelial cancer. The sample here was PBMCs, taken around atezolizumab (anti-PD-L1) treatment. The CDR3 DNA follows: TGTGCCATCAGTGACCCGGGACTAGCGGGCAACTACAATGAGCAGTTCTTC. Translating gives CAISDPGLAGNYNEQFF.